The present T cell receptor beta chain was sequenced within a study of CD8+ T cells in alopecia areata (dated by TCRdb to 2017 to 2018). As for the study more broadly: Treated patients were enrolled in an open-label pilot trial of oral tofacitinib, 5 to 10 mg twice daily, for moderate-to-severe alopecia areata. In humans, TCRbeta sequencing was performed on scalp tissue and on sorted CD4+ and CD8+ peripheral blood T cells from healthy controls and from patients with patchy or totalis/universalis alopecia areata. TCRbeta CDR3 regions were amplified by immunoSEQ multiplex PCR using 35 Vbeta forward and 13 Jbeta reverse primers. To study T cell clonal expansion in alopecia areata, the researchers applied high-throughput TCRbeta sequencing to both the C3H/HeJ mouse model and human patients. RNA was extracted with the PAXgene miRNA kit for fixed scalp, the miRNeasy kit for PBMCs, and the RNeasy kit for mouse skin. Scalp clonality was compared across normal scalp (n=4), patchy alopecia areata scalp (n=8), and alopecia totalis/universalis scalp (n=8). Tofacitinib was given for 6 to 18 months, followed by 6 months of follow-up off drug to assess delayed response and recurrence. Disease severity in treated patients was measured with the SALT score, which quantifies the percentage of affected scalp surface area. Biopsies were taken from tofacitinib-treated patients at baseline and again at 4 and 24 weeks into treatment, and several of those patients also had a later scalp biopsy. Summary of the overall study and its limitations: During tofacitinib treatment, many expanded lesional clones remained in scalp and blood, and this persistence may partly explain relapse after treatment is stopped. Tofacitinib significantly lowered scalp clonality and the number of expanded CD8+ clones among the top 100 scalp clones. Because the treated cohort was small and had only one nonresponder, larger studies are needed to examine links between baseline CD8+ expansion and response. Shared TCR sequences between patients were less evident than in mice, which may be partly attributable to HLA diversity in the patient population. Unlike mouse skin, where gammadelta T cells dominate, normal human skin contains resident alphabeta T cells that get sequenced too, which complicates analysis of the scalp TCR repertoire. Compared with normal scalp, lesional scalp, particularly in alopecia totalis/universalis, had higher clonality and more expanded CD8+ clones, which suggests antigenic drive.

The treatment or condition label corresponds to: oral pan-JAK inhibitor, 5-10 mg twice daily. Lesional scalp punch biopsies and peripheral blood were obtained from alopecia areata patients. PBMCs were isolated by density centrifugation and stained for CD3, CD4 and CD8, and CD4+ and CD8+ T cells were sorted on a FACSAria. The CDR3 holds 12 amino acids from the cysteine to the phenylalanine. The only DNA kept is the CDR3, 36 bases in frame from the first base. For CDR1 and CDR2, the germline V gene (reference sequence) lists GTSNPN and SVGIG. Preparation of the library involved the immunoSEQ multiplex PCR assay. To provide template for TCR sequencing, every sample had RNA extracted and reverse transcribed into cDNA. First-strand cDNA was synthesized using SuperScript III with a 2:1 mix of oligo-dT and random hexamers. A synthetic immune receptor repertoire was used to assess amplification bias, and residual bias was removed computationally. In the authors' own workflow: After raw reads were preprocessed to remove errors, the CDR3 was defined following IMGT conventions as running from the conserved cysteine to phenylalanine. Clonality was computed as 1 minus the Shannon entropy, with the entropy normalized by log2 of the number of productive unique TCRs. Scalp TCRbeta sequences were cross-referenced with sorted blood CD4 and CD8 repertoires so that the CD4 or CD8 identity of scalp clones could be inferred. In its TCRdb copy, this immuneACCESS table keeps in-frame sequences only and misses some clones. Where compared with another copy, unresolved V genes explain less than half of these, and the others have no known cause. V and J calls and clone size are copied from that table; D and trimming were computed from the DNA. The sample table shows around 300,000 clones, and 60% are seen once. The ten largest clones capture roughly 0.88% of the sample.

This clone appeared once. Its antigen remains undetermined. Relative to the germline gene, one junction end is altered; a read error may explain this. The chain is encoded by TRBV30 joined to TRBJ1-1; TRBD1 might be the D gene, on 5 matching bases. Sequencing was performed on CD4+ T cells sorted from blood, taken around week 54, from a patient treated with tofacitinib. This TCR was sampled from a human donor with alopecia areata. Here is the DNA: TGTGCCTGGACCAAGGGGCCGACTGGAGCTTTCTTT. Its translation is CAWTKGPTGAFF.